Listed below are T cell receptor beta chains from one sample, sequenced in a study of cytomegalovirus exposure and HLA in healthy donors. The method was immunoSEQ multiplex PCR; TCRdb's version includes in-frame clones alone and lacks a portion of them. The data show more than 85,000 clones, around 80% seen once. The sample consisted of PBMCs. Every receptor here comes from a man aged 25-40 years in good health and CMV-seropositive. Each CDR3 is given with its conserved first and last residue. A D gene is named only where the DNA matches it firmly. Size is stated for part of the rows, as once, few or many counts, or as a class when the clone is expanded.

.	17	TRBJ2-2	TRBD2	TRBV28	CATILAGDAGSTGELFF	TGTGCCACCATCCTAGCGGGGGACGCCGGTAGCACCGGGGAGCTGTTTTTT
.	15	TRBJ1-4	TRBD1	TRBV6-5	CASSQPGQGDEKLFF	TGTGCCAGCAGTCAGCCGGGACAGGGGGATGAAAAACTGTTTTTT
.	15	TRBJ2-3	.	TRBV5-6	CASQGGFYFTDTQYF	TGTGCCAGCCAAGGAGGTTTCTATTTCACAGATACGCAGTATTTT
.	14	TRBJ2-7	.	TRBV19	CAGKPGQTVYEQYF	TGTGCCGGTAAACCCGGACAGACCGTATACGAGCAGTACTTC
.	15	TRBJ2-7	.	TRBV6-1	CASSETAGSSYEQYF	TGTGCCAGCAGTGAAACAGCAGGATCGTCCTACGAGCAGTACTTC
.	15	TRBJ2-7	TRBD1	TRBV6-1	CASTLGQSVGYEQYF	TGTGCCAGCACCCTGGGACAGTCAGTGGGCTACGAGCAGTACTTC
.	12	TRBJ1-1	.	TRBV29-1	CSGGRGDTEAFF	TGCAGCGGCGGGCGGGGAGACACTGAAGCTTTCTTT
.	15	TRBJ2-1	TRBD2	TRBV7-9	CASSYSGGAGNEQFF	TGTGCCAGCAGCTATAGCGGGGGGGCAGGCAATGAGCAGTTCTTC
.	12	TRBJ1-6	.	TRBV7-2	CASGHYNSPLHF	TGTGCCAGCGGGCATTATAATTCACCCCTCCACTTT
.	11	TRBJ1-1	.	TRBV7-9	CASSSTGEAFF	TGTGCCAGCAGCTCAACAGGTGAAGCTTTCTTT
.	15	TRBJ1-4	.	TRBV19	CASSISRGIGEKLFF	TGTGCCAGTAGTATTAGTCGGGGAATTGGAGAAAAACTGTTTTTT
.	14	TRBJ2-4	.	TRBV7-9	CASSLVPGKNIQYF	TGTGCCAGCAGCTTGGTTCCCGGCAAAAACATTCAGTACTTC
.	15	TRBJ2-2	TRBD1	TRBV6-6	CASRVRQGRTGELFF	TGTGCCAGCAGGGTACGACAGGGTCGGACCGGGGAGCTGTTTTTT
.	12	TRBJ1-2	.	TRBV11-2	CASSQRTDGYTF	TGTGCCAGCAGCCAACGGACAGATGGCTACACCTTC
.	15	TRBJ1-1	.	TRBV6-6	CASSSLGPGYTEAFF	TGTGCCAGCAGTTCCCTTGGGCCGGGATACACTGAAGCTTTCTTT
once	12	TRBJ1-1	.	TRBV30	CAWSVTGSEAFF	TGTGCCTGGAGCGTAACCGGGTCTGAAGCTTTCTTT
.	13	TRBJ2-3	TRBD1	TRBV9	CASSEGSDRVRYF	TGTGCCAGCAGCGAGGGATCGGACAGGGTTCGGTATTTT
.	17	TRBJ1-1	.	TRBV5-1	CASSRSPQGPGNTEAFF	TGCGCCAGCAGCCGAAGCCCCCAGGGGCCCGGGAACACTGAAGCTTTCTTT
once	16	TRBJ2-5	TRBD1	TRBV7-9	CASSLGDRGGEETQYF	TGTGCCAGCAGCTTAGGGGACAGGGGTGGAGAAGAGACCCAGTACTTC
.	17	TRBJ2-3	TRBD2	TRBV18	CASSQSAGGPDTDTQYF	TGTGCCAGCTCGCAAAGTGCGGGGGGCCCAGATACAGATACGCAGTATTTT
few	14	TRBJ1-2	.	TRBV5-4	CASSPTENNYGYTF	TGTGCCAGCAGCCCGACAGAGAACAACTATGGCTACACCTTC
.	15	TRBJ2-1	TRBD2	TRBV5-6	CASSFGGGPYNEQFF	TGTGCCAGCAGCTTCGGCGGGGGGCCGTACAATGAGCAGTTCTTC
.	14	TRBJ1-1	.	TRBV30	CAWSVAIRVTEAFF	TGTGCCTGGAGTGTAGCTATCCGGGTCACTGAAGCTTTCTTT